The clone carrying this T cell receptor beta chain was seen a few times. The antigen remains unidentified. RNA transcripts were the template for amplifying TCR beta CDR3 regions. First-round RT-PCR with HTBI primers amplified the TCR CDR3 region. TCRdb passed the multiplex PCR reads through MiXCR, listing each CDR3 protein once. Among approximately 620,000 distinct CDR3 sequences, about a sixth were seen once, and the ten largest hold 2.5% to 4%. Uncontrolled infection, other autoimmune disease, pregnancy or lactation disqualified patients from enrolment. This record belongs to a study of T cells in Graves' hyperthyroidism and ophthalmopathy. Whole-study findings and limits: Among clonotypes expanded in thyroid above 0.001, most were also found in blood.

V lost 4 bases and J 4 bases, leaving 7 bases between the germline ends. There are 13 residues in the CDR3. CDR1 is KGHDR and CDR2 is SFDVKD in the germline V gene. The chain links TRBV24-1 to TRBJ2-1, with D hard to call. The sequencing sample was made of blood. The TCR comes from a woman aged 35 to 49 with Graves' ophthalmopathy. The DNA for the CDR3 is TGTGCCACCAGTGAGACCAATTACAATGAGCAGTTCTTC. It yields the protein CATSETNYNEQFF.